A single sample is the source of the 27 T cell receptor beta chains below, sequenced in a study of shared clonotypes between healthy human individuals. The naive CD8 fraction comprised CD45RO-negative cells positively selected for CCR7 and excluded terminally differentiated effector memory CD45RA+ cells. Produced via immunoSEQ multiplex PCR; TCRdb's table is partial and in-frame only. The sample shows about 800,000 clones, just over 95% of them seen only once. The source material was naive CD8+ T cells sorted from blood. These receptors all stem from a man aged 25 to 45 in good health.

V usage is TRBV30 and J usage is TRBJ2-7, with D uncertain. Germline-derived CDR1 and CDR2 are GTSNPN and SVGIG (reference sequence). This CDR3 is built from 11 residues. Between the trimmed V and J ends, which lost 8 bases and 1 base, there was a span of 9 bases. CDR3 protein: CALDVSYEQYF. The CDR3 DNA reads as TGTGCCCTGGATGTTTCCTACGAGCAGTACTTC.

The chain recombines TRBV11-2 with TRBJ2-7, with 10 bases identical to TRBD2. Unmatched junction bases numbered 9, after V lost 5 bases and J lost 5 bases. The CDR3 totals 15 residues. Germline V gene data show CDR1 as SGHAT and CDR2 as FQNNGV. CDR3 nucleotide sequence: TGTGCCAGCAGCCAGCGGGAGGGCAGGGATCACGAGCAGTACTTC. It encodes CASSQREGRDHEQYF.

The V gene is TRBV7-9, the J gene TRBJ2-1; 7 bases agree with TRBD2. The germline V gene has CDR1 SEHNR and CDR2 FQNEAQ (reference sequence). There are 15 residues in the CDR3. V was pared by 4 bases and J by 2 bases, with 5 bases of the junction left unmatched. The CDR3 protein is CASSSSGGTYNEQFF. CDR3 DNA sequence: TGTGCCAGCAGCTCTTCGGGAGGAACCTACAATGAGCAGTTCTTC.

DNA for the CDR3: TGTGCCAGTTGGGCTGGGTTCGACGAGCAGTACTTC. Protein: CASWAGFDEQYF. V gene TRBV19 combines with J gene TRBJ2-7; no firm D call. V shed 8 bases and J shed 5 bases, with 13 bases lying between them. The length of the CDR3 is 12 residues. Germline CDR1 and CDR2: LNHDA and SQIVND (reference sequence).

The rearrangement joins TRBV6-1 to TRBJ1-5; 8 bases agree with TRBD1. Germline V gene sequence: CDR1 MNHNS, CDR2 SASEGT. Trimming removed 2 bases from V and 7 bases from J; junction bases left unmatched: 4. This CDR3 has 14 residues. The CDR3 is CASSEPTGVQPQHF. The CDR3 DNA reads TGTGCCAGCAGTGAACCGACAGGGGTCCAGCCCCAGCATTTT.

V usage is TRBV7-9 and J usage is TRBJ1-4, with D maybe TRBD1 (5 bases). V dropped 3 bases and J dropped 5 bases, with 19 bases sitting between them. CDR3 length: 17 amino acids. The germline V gene encodes CDR1 SEHNR and CDR2 FQNEAQ (reference sequence). In DNA, the CDR3 is TGTGCCAGCAGCTTCTTTTTGGGGACCGCGGTAAATGAAAAACTGTTTTTT. Residues: CASSFFLGTAVNEKLFF.

The V gene is TRBV7-9, the J gene TRBJ2-3; 7 bases agree with TRBD1. Germline assignment: CDR1 SEHNR and CDR2 FQNEAQ (reference sequence). This CDR3 is built from 18 residues. V shed 5 bases and J 0 bases; nucleotides not matched to a gene: 14. The CDR3 sequence: CASSPNPRQGRSTDTQYF. The CDR3 region has the DNA TGTGCCAGCAGCCCGAACCCTCGACAGGGCCGTAGCACAGATACGCAGTATTTT.

This chain links TRBV5-6 with TRBJ2-5; 8 bases are shared with TRBD1. The CDR3 contains 19 residues. With V trimmed by 4 bases and J by 2 bases, 19 bases remained unmatched. Germline V gene sequence: CDR1 SGHDT, CDR2 YYEEEE. This CDR3 is CASSHYRDRLNGGQETQYF. The CDR3 nucleotides are TGTGCCAGCAGCCATTACCGGGACAGGCTAAACGGCGGGCAAGAGACCCAGTACTTC.

The V call is TRBV5-4, the J call TRBJ2-5; the D gene is possibly TRBD1 (6 bases). The CDR3 has 15 residues. Germline V lookup: CDR1 SGHNT, CDR2 YYREEE (reference sequence). Trimming cost V 2 bases and J 7 bases, with 18 bases left between them. CDR3 coding DNA: TGTGCCAGCAGCTTCTCAGGGGACCCGTGGGGGACCCAGTACTTC. Protein product: CASSFSGDPWGTQYF.

The chain carries TRBV4-1 and TRBJ2-7, with 7 bases lining up with TRBD2. There are 14 residues in the CDR3. In germline, CDR1 is MGHRA, CDR2 YSYEKL. The V and J ends lost 0 bases and 3 bases, in that order; junction bases with no gene match: 2. The CDR3 spells CASSQEGGYYEQYF. The CDR3 DNA reads as TGCGCCAGCAGCCAAGAGGGAGGGTACTACGAGCAGTACTTC.

V and J are TRBV7-2 and TRBJ2-6; D might be TRBD1 or TRBD2, each matching 5 bases. This CDR3 spans 12 amino acids. Trimming took 5 bases from V and 12 from J, leaving 11 bases between them. Germline-derived CDR1 and CDR2 are SGHTA and FQGNSA. Here the CDR3 DNA reads TGTGCCAGCAGCCCCAACGGGGCCGTCCTGACTTTC. Protein: CASSPNGAVLTF.

The chain couples TRBV27 to TRBJ1-5, with unresolved D. Germline V CDR1 and CDR2: MNHEY, SMNVEV (reference sequence). The CDR3 consists of 15 residues. The V end was cut by 2 bases, the J end by 1 base, with 9 bases between. The CDR3 is CASSLLDGSNQPQHF. The CDR3 region has the DNA TGTGCCAGCAGTTTACTGGACGGGAGCAATCAGCCCCAGCATTTT.

This clone was observed a few times. The chain has TRBV7-8 and TRBJ2-1; TRBD1 matches at 8 bases. With V trimmed by 6 bases and J by 7 bases, 11 bases remained unmatched. The germline gives CDR1 SGHVS, CDR2 FQNEAQ. The CDR3 spans 15 residues. CDR3 residues: CASRSTGGSGNEQFF. The CDR3 nucleotides are TGTGCCAGCAGGTCTACAGGGGGATCGGGGAATGAGCAGTTCTTC.

The chain employs TRBV7-8 and TRBJ1-2; D gene unclear. CDR1 and CDR2 (germline): SGHVS, FQNEAQ. V shed 1 base and J shed 4 bases, with 16 bases lying between them. The CDR3 has 16 residues. CDR3 amino acids: CASSLEGPPAAYGYTF. CDR3 in DNA: TGTGCCAGCAGCTTAGAAGGTCCTCCGGCTGCCTATGGCTACACCTTC. Combining the CDR3 with reference TRBV7-8 and TRBJ1-2 gives the whole variable domain GAGVSQSPRYKVAKRGQDVALRCDPISGHVSLFWYQQALGQGPEFLTYFQNEAQLDKSGLPSDRFFAERPEGSVSTLKIQRTQQEDSAVYLCASSLEGPPAAYGYTFGSGTRLTVV.

A remark on this clone: Different DNA sequences within this sample yield the same CDR3. This chain links TRBV27 with TRBJ2-1; TRBD2 matches 11 bases. Trimming at V came to 4 bases and at J to 4 bases, leaving 0 bases not matched to a gene. Germline V gives CDR1 MNHEY, CDR2 SMNVEV (reference sequence). This CDR3 has 14 residues. CDR3 region: CASSWTSGYNEQFF. DNA for the CDR3: TGTGCCAGCAGTTGGACTAGCGGGTACAATGAGCAGTTCTTC.

The J gene is TRBJ2-1, the V gene TRBV6-5; TRBD1 is a possible D gene (6 bases). V shed 7 bases and J shed 7 bases, with 11 bases lying between them. CDR3 length: 12 residues. From germline, CDR1 is MNHEY and CDR2 SVGAGI. CDR3 coding DNA: TGTGCCAGCATGACAGGCGTAAATGAGCAGTTCTTC. It yields the protein CASMTGVNEQFF.

The chain is built from TRBV15 and TRBJ2-1, with 9 nucleotides matching TRBD1. The CDR3 length is 16 residues. The ends lost 5 bases at V and 4 bases at J; junction bases unmatched: 9. Germline V gene lookup returns CDR1 LNHNV and CDR2 YYDKDF (reference sequence). The CDR3 bases are TGTGCCACCAGCTCCTCCGGGACAGGGCGTTACAATGAGCAGTTCTTC. As protein: CATSSSGTGRYNEQFF.

The rearrangement links TRBV18 to TRBJ2-2; D gene unclear. Per germline, CDR1 KGHSH and CDR2 LQKENI. The CDR3 contains 11 residues. Deletions cut 5 bases from V and 4 bases from J, with 2 bases between. The CDR3 spells CASSVTGELFF. The DNA for the CDR3 is TGTGCCAGCTCAGTCACCGGGGAGCTGTTTTTT.

The chain is built from TRBV7-9 and TRBJ2-5; D call uncertain. The V end was cut by 7 bases, the J end by 0 bases, with 12 bases between. CDR1 and CDR2 from the germline V gene are SEHNR and FQNEAQ (reference sequence). The CDR3 has 14 residues. For the CDR3, the DNA is TGTGCCAGCAACTCGAGGCCGAACCAAGAGACCCAGTACTTC. Its protein is CASNSRPNQETQYF. Looking up the rest from reference TRBV7-9 and TRBJ2-5 gives the full variable domain: DTGVSQNPRHKITKRGQNVTFRCDPISEHNRLYWYRQTLGQGPEFLTYFQNEAQLEKSRLLSDRFSAERPKGSFSTLEIQRTEQGDSAMYLCASNSRPNQETQYFGPGTRLLVL.

V is TRBV9 and J is TRBJ2-3; tentatively, D is TRBD2 (5 bases). Between the trimmed V and J ends, which lost 3 bases and 6 bases, there was a span of 11 bases. Germline CDR1 is SGDLS and CDR2 is YYNGEE. CDR3 length equals 13 residues. This CDR3 reads CASSETWRDTQYF. In DNA, the CDR3 is TGTGCCAGCAGCGAGACCTGGAGGGATACGCAGTATTTT.

The V and J genes are TRBV18 and TRBJ2-1, with TRBD2 matching over 11 bases. Trimming took 4 bases from V and 3 from J; bases not matched to a gene: 5. The CDR3 has 16 residues. Germline V gives CDR1 KGHSH, CDR2 LQKENI. Here the CDR3 reads CASSQGLAVIYNEQFF. Here the CDR3 DNA reads TGTGCCAGCTCACAGGGACTAGCGGTAATCTACAATGAGCAGTTCTTC.

The rearrangement joins TRBV6-5 to TRBJ2-2, with TRBD2 matching over 7 bases. The CDR3 extends over 15 amino acids. The ends lost 10 bases at V and 0 bases at J; junction bases unmatched: 8. Germline lookup yields CDR1 MNHEY and CDR2 SVGAGI. CDR3 bases: TGTGCCACCAACGGGAGGAAAACGAACACCGGGGAGCTGTTTTTT. Protein product: CATNGRKTNTGELFF.

This clone is a singleton in its sample. The chain recombines TRBV6-1 with TRBJ1-3, with D hard to call. Between the trimmed V and J ends, which lost 0 bases and 0 bases, there was a span of 24 bases. Per the germline V gene, CDR1 is MNHNS and CDR2 is SASEGT. The CDR3 has 21 residues. CDR3 in amino acids: CASSEALILGGKRPSGNTIYF. The CDR3 bases are TGTGCCAGCAGTGAAGCCTTGATTTTAGGAGGGAAGAGGCCCTCTGGAAACACCATATATTTT.

This chain joins TRBV2 and TRBJ2-2; 11 positions match TRBD2. Losses at the gene ends were 1 base for V and 5 bases for J; bases not matched to a gene: 6. Germline assignment: CDR1 SNHLY and CDR2 FYNNEI. The CDR3 runs to 17 residues. CDR3 sequence: CASSEGLAGGYTGELFF. CDR3 in DNA: TGTGCCAGCAGTGAAGGGCTAGCGGGAGGATATACCGGGGAGCTGTTTTTT.

This clone was found once. V and J are TRBV7-9 and TRBJ2-5; a possible D gene is TRBD2 (5 bases). Germline loops: CDR1 SEHNR, CDR2 FQNEAQ (reference sequence). The ends were cut back, 6 bases at V and 5 bases at J, with 13 bases in the middle. The CDR3 consists of 13 residues. The DNA of the CDR3 is TGTGCCAGCAGAGCGGTCGGGGAGGAGACCCAGTACTTC. Translation gives CASRAVGEETQYF.

About this clone itself: The same CDR3 can be traced to other DNA sequences in this sample. The V and J genes are TRBV27 and TRBJ2-1, with D hard to call. Germline assignment: CDR1 MNHEY and CDR2 SMNVEV (reference sequence). V gave up 0 bases and J gave up 4 bases, with 4 bases separating them. This CDR3 comprises 13 residues. The CDR3 reads CASSLSTYNEQFF. The DNA for the CDR3 is TGTGCCAGCAGTTTATCGACGTACAATGAGCAGTTCTTC.

The chain combines TRBV7-9 with TRBJ1-1, with 7 bases matching TRBD1. Germline loops: CDR1 SEHNR, CDR2 FQNEAQ (reference sequence). The CDR3 spans 14 residues. With V trimmed by 5 bases and J by 4 bases, 7 bases remained unmatched. The CDR3 coding sequence is TGTGCCAGCAGCCAAACGACAGGGTTCACTGAAGCTTTCTTT. Amino acid sequence: CASSQTTGFTEAFF.